A single sample gave rise to the 9 T cell receptor beta chains below, sequenced in a study of blood T cell repertoires in COVID-19 (TCRdb year 2020). Library method: the immunoSEQ multiplex PCR assay. As stored in TCRdb, this immuneACCESS dataset retains in-frame rearrangements with V and J assigned. A fraction of the clones does not appear; measured against another copy, unresolved V genes explain less than half of the discrepancy, and the remainder lacks a known reason. The sample table contains 200,000 to 300,000 clones; only one count was recorded for around 86% of them. The ten most abundant clones make up roughly 2% of the sample. Sample: peripheral blood. These receptors came from a man younger than 45 who had recovered from COVID-19.

This clone was found many times. The chain joins TRBV4-1 to TRBJ2-2; 8 bases map to TRBD1. The germline gives CDR1 MGHRA, CDR2 YSYEKL. The length of the CDR3 is 16 residues. J was trimmed by 5 bases and V by 3 bases; bases with no gene match: 8. The CDR3 sequence: CASSQGLGTGTGELFF. The CDR3 DNA reads as TGCGCCAGCAGCCAGGGCCTGGGGACAGGAACCGGGGAGCTGTTTTTT.

CDR3 DNA sequence: TGCGCCAGCAGCTTGGCCTCGGGGGTGATCACAGATACGCAGTATTTT. Protein product: CASSLASGVITDTQYF. The chain uses TRBV5-1 and TRBJ2-3; D is possibly TRBD2 (6 bases). This CDR3 is 16 amino acids long. V was trimmed by 0 bases and J by 2 bases, leaving 13 bases between them. Per the germline V gene, CDR1 is SGHRS and CDR2 is YFSETQ.

The gene calls are TRBV5-1 and TRBJ2-5; the match to TRBD2 covers 8 bases. Germline lookup yields CDR1 SGHRS and CDR2 YFSETQ. The CDR3 totals 13 residues. Trimming took 2 bases from V and 5 from J; bases not matched to a gene: 2. The CDR3: CASSFGGAETQYF. In DNA form, the CDR3 reads TGCGCCAGCAGCTTCGGGGGGGCGGAGACCCAGTACTTC.

The rearrangement links TRBV3-1 (or the pseudogene TRBV3-2) to TRBJ1-2, with 8 nucleotides matching TRBD1. The ends lost 3 bases at V and 4 bases at J; junction bases unmatched: 7. Germline V lookup: CDR1 LGHDT, CDR2 YNNKEL (reference sequence). The CDR3 covers 15 residues. CDR3 sequence (DNA): TGTGCCAGCAGCCACCGCGGGACAGGACTCTATGGCTACACCTTC. Encoded protein: CASSHRGTGLYGYTF.

This clone appeared a few times. The chain combines TRBV28 with TRBJ1-1, with D perhaps TRBD1 (5 bases). Between the trimmed V and J ends, which lost 4 bases and 1 base, there was a span of 19 bases. CDR3 size: 17 residues. Germline CDR1 and CDR2: MDHEN and SYDVKM. The CDR3: CASSSNLGPKGNTEAFF. For the CDR3, the DNA is TGTGCCAGCAGTTCAAATCTGGGGCCCAAGGGGAACACTGAAGCTTTCTTT.

This clone was seen a handful of times. This chain uses TRBV3-1 (or the pseudogene TRBV3-2) with TRBJ1-2; D gene ambiguous. Looked up from germline, CDR1 is LGHDT and CDR2 is YNNKEL (reference sequence). The V and J ends lost 7 bases and 7 bases respectively, with 10 bases between them. There are 11 residues in the CDR3. The CDR3, as DNA: TGTGCCAGCAAAGGAGACTTTGGCTACACCTTC. Translating gives CASKGDFGYTF.

The rearrangement joins TRBV2 to TRBJ1-1; D is unclear. The germline V and J ends were trimmed by 7 bases and 1 base, with 10 bases remaining between them. Per the germline V gene, CDR1 is SNHLY and CDR2 is FYNNEI. CDR3 length equals 13 residues. CDR3 loop: CASKKEGNTEAFF. The CDR3 DNA is TGTGCCAGCAAAAAGGAGGGGAACACTGAAGCTTTCTTT.

The V call is TRBV6-5, the J call TRBJ2-2; TRBD1 aligns across 8 bases. This CDR3 contains 14 residues. The germline gives CDR1 MNHEY, CDR2 SVGAGI. Unmatched junction bases numbered 4, after V lost 6 bases and J lost 4 bases. CDR3 protein: CASSDRGFTGELFF. The CDR3 DNA sequence: TGTGCCAGCAGCGACAGGGGTTTCACCGGGGAGCTGTTTTTT.

The V and J genes are TRBV28 and TRBJ2-1, with D uncertain. With 6 bases removed from V and 6 bases from J, the gap between germline ends came to 15 bases. Germline V lookup: CDR1 MDHEN, CDR2 SYDVKM. This CDR3 is built from 14 residues. The CDR3 loop is CASRFPMSGNEQFF. DNA for the CDR3: TGTGCCAGCAGATTTCCCATGTCGGGCAATGAGCAGTTCTTC.